This TCR beta chain was profiled in a study of identical twins. General study points: Invariant T cells like MAIT and iNKT could partly confound the zero-insertion analyses. Twins showed weaker excess sharing in their beta out-of-frame sequences. Modeled out-of-frame TCR alpha sharing in monozygotic twins fell below observed levels.

A universal primer binding site was introduced by template switching. The final cDNA contained unique molecular identifiers. TCRdb re-derived calls from the 5' RACE reads in MiXCR, one entry per CDR3 protein. The table has hundreds of thousands of distinct CDR3 sequences, around 10% seen once. The sample holds a few counts of this clonotype. Its antigen is unidentified. Deletions cut 10 bases from V and 7 bases from J, with 28 bases between. Germline CDR1 is MNHNS and CDR2 is SASEGT. CDR3 length: 16 amino acids. This receptor was taken from a woman younger than 30 in good health. The sequencing input was memory (CD45RO+) T cells sorted from blood. The chain employs TRBV6-1 and TRBJ1-2; weak D call: TRBD1 (6 bases). CDR3 sequence: CATYQDRDTGRRGYTF. The CDR3 nucleotides are TGTGCCACCTATCAAGACCGGGACACCGGTCGTCGTGGCTACACCTTC.